Listed below are T cell receptor beta chains from one sample, sequenced in a study of shared clonotypes between healthy human individuals. This table comes from immunoSEQ multiplex PCR, and its TCRdb copy is limited to in-frame clones, with some not included. Counted here are roughly 510,000 clones, 60% to 80% occurring once; the ten biggest clones make up about 12%. The sequencing sample was made of PBMCs. These receptors came from a woman between 40 and 50 years old in good health. Some clones in this sample may be carry-over from other donors' samples. The CDR3 runs from the conserved cysteine through the conserved F or W.

TRBV4-2,TRBJ2-3,CASSQDSTDTQYF
TRBV30,TRBJ2-2,CARDRGLRSTGELFF
TRBV28,TRBJ2-7,CASTEPVRPYEQYF
TRBV7-8,TRBJ2-7,CASSWGQRYEQYF
TRBV6-5,TRBJ2-6,CASSYLFSGANVLTF
TRBV5-5,TRBJ1-3,CASSLQGVGNTIYF
TRBV30,TRBJ2-5,CAWKTSGSVHREQYF
TRBV4-3,TRBJ1-2,CASSLPGTPTPLIF
TRBV5-4,TRBJ2-7,CASSLGTSGGYEQYF
TRBV9,TRBJ1-4,CASSAGPNAVEKLFF